This T cell receptor (beta chain) was retrieved from a study of blood T cell repertoires in COVID-19. Turning to the study itself: Sample material is recorded as cDNA or gDNA derived from T cells, B-cell-depleted T cells, or PBMCs.

Sequenced by immunoSEQ multiplex PCR; TCRdb stores in-frame clones only, minus some. This sample carries under 150,000 clones, approximately 85% of them seen once, and the ten largest clones take 8%. The specimen was peripheral blood. The sequence was collected from a woman in her sixties or seventies with COVID-19, enrolled during active disease.

CDR3 DNA: TGCAGCGTTGAGCGGGGGGGCGTAAATACGCAGTATTTT. This codes for CSVERGGVNTQYF. The V call is TRBV29-1, the J call TRBJ2-3; TRBD2 agrees at 9 bases. With 3 bases clipped from V and 7 bases from J, the junction kept 5 bases outside the gene matches. This CDR3 spans 13 amino acids. CDR1 and CDR2 (germline): SQVTM, ANQGSEA.